The rows below give T cell receptor beta chains drawn from one sample of a study of fetal regulatory T cell absence and autoimmunity. Produced via immunoSEQ multiplex PCR; TCRdb's table is partial and in-frame only. This sample has about 46,000 clones, with around 85% found just once. Sequencing was performed on cord blood. The source is a newborn boy with IPEX syndrome. The CDR3 runs from the conserved cysteine through the conserved F or W. The D gene is left open where the match is weak. Some rows mark clone size as missing; the rest say once, few, many or name a class of expanded clone.

V	J	D	size	DNA	CDR3
TRBV6-1	TRBJ2-1	-	-	TGTGCCAGCAGTGAAGTAAGGGATGAGCAGTTCTTC	CASSEVRDEQFF
TRBV23-1	TRBJ2-1	-	-	TGCGCCAGCAGTCAATCATCGGACAGCATTTACAATGAGCAGTTCTTC	CASSQSSDSIYNEQFF
TRBV21-1	TRBJ1-1	-	few	TGTGCCAGCAGCACAAACACTGAAGCTTTCTTT	CASSTNTEAFF
TRBV4-1	TRBJ1-1	TRBD1	-	TGCGCCAGCAGCCAAGAGGGGGGGACAGGGCGGAACACTGAAGCTTTCTTT	CASSQEGGTGRNTEAFF
TRBV6-5	TRBJ2-7	-	-	TGTGCCAGCAGTTACTCGACTAGCTACGAGCAGTACTTC	CASSYSTSYEQYF
TRBV6-1	TRBJ1-5	-	-	TGTGCCAGCAGTGAAGCTGCCCCGAATAGCAATCAGCCCCAGCATTTT	CASSEAAPNSNQPQHF
TRBV2	TRBJ2-3	-	-	TGTGCCAGCAGTGGGACAAAGACAGATACGCAGTATTTT	CASSGTKTDTQYF
TRBV6-5	TRBJ2-2	-	few	TGTGCCAGCAGTTACTCGCAGACGGGCACCGGGGAGCTGTTTTTT	CASSYSQTGTGELFF
TRBV10-1	TRBJ2-1	TRBD2	-	TGCGCCAGCAGGGAGCGGGGGGGCCGGGGCAATGAGCAGTTCTTC	CASRERGGRGNEQFF
TRBV7-2	TRBJ2-7	TRBD2	-	TGTGCCAGCAGCAACCCTAGCGGGGAGACCTACGAGCAGTACTTC	CASSNPSGETYEQYF
TRBV5-1	TRBJ2-7	-	-	TGCGCCAGCAGCCAGGGACTCGCCTACGAGCAGTACTTC	CASSQGLAYEQYF
TRBV30	TRBJ2-3	-	-	TGTGCCTGGAGTGTATTCGGGCGGGGGCAAAAGGATACGCAGTATTTT	CAWSVFGRGQKDTQYF
TRBV7-7	TRBJ2-2	-	-	TGTGCTAGCAGCTTAGGGGACACCGGGGAGCTGTTTTTT	CASSLGDTGELFF
TRBV4-1	TRBJ2-2	-	-	TGCGCCAGCAGCGGATTGGCTTCAGCGTCCGGGGAGCTGTTTTTT	CASSGLASASGELFF
TRBV27	TRBJ1-1	-	-	TGTGCCAGCAGTTTATTCAGGGGCTCAATGAACACTGAAGCTTTCTTT	CASSLFRGSMNTEAFF
TRBV6-5	TRBJ1-1	-	-	TGTGCCAGCACTAGGGCGGGGGGCGAAGCTTTCTTT	CASTRAGGEAFF
TRBV2	TRBJ2-1	-	-	TGTGCCAGCAGTGATATTGGTCAATACAATGAGCAGTTCTTC	CASSDIGQYNEQFF
TRBV6-5	TRBJ1-2	-	-	TGTGCCAGCAACCACCGACGGGGCGGGGGCTACACCTTC	CASNHRRGGGYTF
TRBV4-1	TRBJ1-5	-	-	TGCGCCAGCAGCCAAACACAGGGCTCGGGTCAGCCCCAGCATTTT	CASSQTQGSGQPQHF
TRBV27	TRBJ2-7	-	-	TGTGCCAGCAGTTCCGGGACAACTACCTACGAGCAGTACTTC	CASSSGTTTYEQYF
TRBV5-4	TRBJ2-7	TRBD2	once	TGTGCCAGCAGCTTGGGGCGGGGGGGAGCCTACGAGCAGTACTTC	CASSLGRGGAYEQYF
TRBV6-5	TRBJ2-2	TRBD2	-	TGTGCCAGCACCCGACTAGCGGGGGAGCTGTTTTTT	CASTRLAGELFF
TRBV27	TRBJ2-1	-	-	TGTGCCAGCAGTTTAGGGCTACTACACTACAATGAGCAGTTCTTC	CASSLGLLHYNEQFF
TRBV11-2	TRBJ2-2	-	-	TGTGCCAGCAGCCCGATGACTAGACCCGGGGAGCTGTTTTTT	CASSPMTRPGELFF
TRBV5-1	TRBJ2-3	TRBD2	-	TGCGCCAGCAGCTTAGAGACTAGCGGGACCCTCACAGATACGCAGTATTTT	CASSLETSGTLTDTQYF
TRBV6-1	TRBJ2-7	-	few	TGTGCCAGCAGCCAATCCCCCGGCAGACCTTTTGGGCAGTACTTC	CASSQSPGRPFGQYF
TRBV6-1	TRBJ2-2	-	-	TGTGCCAGCAGGCCAGGGAGAGACGGGGAGCTGTTTTTT	CASRPGRDGELFF
TRBV10-1	TRBJ1-1	TRBD1	few	TGCGCCAGCAGGGACAGGGGGAACACTGAAGCTTTCTTT	CASRDRGNTEAFF
TRBV19	TRBJ2-5	-	-	TGTGCCAGTAGTATAGTATACCAAGAGACCCAGTACTTC	CASSIVYQETQYF
TRBV4-1	TRBJ2-3	TRBD2	-	TGCGCCAGCAGCCGAGGTCCGACTAGCGGGGGCACAGATACGCAGTATTTT	CASSRGPTSGGTDTQYF
TRBV9	TRBJ1-2	-	-	TGTGCCAGCAGCGTATCCTGGAGAGGGAACTATGGCTACACCTTC	CASSVSWRGNYGYTF
TRBV2	TRBJ1-4	-	-	TGTGCCAGCAGTGAAATTGGGGCTAATGAAAAACTGTTTTTT	CASSEIGANEKLFF
TRBV4-1	TRBJ2-7	TRBD2	few	TGCGCCAGCAGCCCCCTAGCGGGAGCCTACGAGCAGTACTTC	CASSPLAGAYEQYF
TRBV7-6	TRBJ2-1	TRBD2	once	TGTGCCAGCAGCCTCCGGACTAGCGGATCCTACAATGAGCAGTTCTTC	CASSLRTSGSYNEQFF
TRBV9	TRBJ1-3	-	-	TGTGCCAGCAGCGCCAGCAGAAACACCATATATTTT	CASSASRNTIYF
TRBV7-9	TRBJ2-5	TRBD2	-	TGTGCCAGCAGCTTAGCTAGCGGGGATCCCCAAGAGACCCAGTACTTC	CASSLASGDPQETQYF
TRBV5-4	TRBJ2-1	-	-	TGTGCCAGCAGATTGGACAACTCCTACAATGAGCAGTTCTTC	CASRLDNSYNEQFF